The T cell receptor beta chain under discussion was sequenced for a study of STAT5B mutations in CD4+ large granular lymphocyte leukemia. V dropped 2 bases and J dropped 1; count of bases not matched to a gene: 8. Germline CDR1 MNHEY, CDR2 SMNVEV (reference sequence). This CDR3 contains 18 residues. This clone was detected once. The target antigen is unknown. Notes on the study in general: No patients shared main leukemic clonotypes, though less than 30% appeared at low frequency elsewhere. Without putative leukemic clones, patient CD4-sorted repertoires remained more clonal than healthy CD4+ repertoires.

Generated by immunoSEQ multiplex PCR, the TCRdb table keeps only in-frame clones and is missing some. Counted here are just over 40,000 clones, 84% occurring once; the ten biggest clones make up approximately 0.32%. The receptor was derived from a human donor in good health. Input material: CD4+ T cells from blood buffy coats. This chain joins TRBV27 and TRBJ1-3; 10 bases align to TRBD1. Here the CDR3 DNA reads TGTGCCAGCAGTTTAAGGGGGACAGGGGCATTATCTGGAAACACCATATATTTT. Translated: CASSLRGTGALSGNTIYF.